This is a list of T cell receptor beta chains from one sample in a study of blood T cells in healthy people across ages. TCRdb recomputed calls from the 5' RACE reads with MiXCR, one row per CDR3 protein. The sample records hundreds of thousands of distinct CDR3 sequences, approximately 30% being singletons. Source material: blood. Source of these receptors: a woman older than 75 in good health. The CDR3 runs from the conserved cysteine through the conserved F or W. D genes are given only for firm matches. Expanded clones are given a class, and other clones once, few, many or no size at all.

TRBD2	-	TRBV20-1	TRBJ2-3	TGCAGTGCTAGAGACATTAGCGGGGAGCCTAGCACAGATATGCAGTATTTT	CSARDISGEPSTDMQYF
TRBD2	few	TRBV30	TRBJ2-1	TGTGCCTGGAGTCGGGGGGGAGGTGAGCAGTTCTTC	CAWSRGGGEQFF
-	-	TRBV6-1	TRBJ2-5	TGTGCCAGCAGTGCCCTCTCGACAGGGAGGGAGACCCAGTACTTC	CASSALSTGRETQYF
-	many	TRBV20-1	TRBJ1-5	TGCAGTGCTAGGGGCAGGGGTTACAATCAGCCCCAGCATTTT	CSARGRGYNQPQHF
TRBD1	many	TRBV6-2/TRBV6-3	TRBJ1-5	TGTGCCAGCAGCCCCCTCAAACAGGGGAAAGGCAATCAGCCCCAGCATTTT	CASSPLKQGKGNQPQHF
TRBD1	-	TRBV25-1	TRBJ2-7	TGTGCCAGCAGTGAACGGGGGACAGGGCCCTCCTACGAGCAGTACTTC	CASSERGTGPSYEQYF
-	few	TRBV28	TRBJ2-5	TGTGCCACCGCAACCCTCACGCAGGTCACCCCAGAGACCCAGTACTTC	CATATLTQVTPETQYF
-	many	TRBV12-5	TRBJ1-2	TGTGCTAGTGGTTTGGTACGTCAGGGGAGCTACACCTTC	CASGLVRQGSYTF
-	-	TRBV28	TRBJ1-5	TGTGCCAGCAGTTTTATGGGGAGACAGCCCCAGCATTTT	CASSFMGRQPQHF
-	few	TRBV20-1	TRBJ2-3	TGCAGTGCTAAATTTACAGGGACAGATACGCAGTATTTT	CSAKFTGTDTQYF
-	many	TRBV29-1	TRBJ2-3	TGCAGCGTTGTTGAGGGTTATGCAGATACGCAGTATTTT	CSVVEGYADTQYF
TRBD1	once	TRBV5-1	TRBJ2-3	TGTGCCGGCAGCTTGAGACAGGGTTTCACAGATACGCAGTATTTT	CAGSLRQGFTDTQYF
-	few	TRBV6-1	TRBJ2-5	TGTGCCAGCAGTGAAACGGCTCAATCGCCTAGGAATGAGCAGTACTTC	CASSETAQSPRNEQYF
-	many	TRBV10-3	TRBJ1-5	TGTGCCATCAGTGAACCGGGGCCGGGACGGGATCAGCCCCAGCATTTT	CAISEPGPGRDQPQHF
-	-	TRBV5-5	TRBJ2-1	TGTGCCAGCAGTCGAACGTTGGGGGACCAGCGGGTCGATGAGCAGTTCTTC	CASSRTLGDQRVDEQFF
-	many	TRBV7-6	TRBJ2-5	TGTGCCAGCAGCTTAGCGACTCAGGGGCAAGAGACCCAGTACTTC	CASSLATQGQETQYF
TRBD2	many	TRBV20-1	TRBJ2-3	TGCAGTGCTACCGGACTAGCGGGGGGCACAGATACGCAGTATTTT	CSATGLAGGTDTQYF
TRBD1	few	TRBV29-1	TRBJ1-1	TGCAGCGCTGCGACAGGGGGCATCACTGAAGCTTTCTTT	CSAATGGITEAFF
TRBD1	many	TRBV6-6	TRBJ1-1	TGTGCCAGCAGTTACGAGGCAGGGGGCCGCACTGAAGCTTTCTTT	CASSYEAGGRTEAFF
TRBD1	-	TRBV12-3/TRBV12-4	TRBJ2-3	TGTGCCAGCACCTTGACAGGGGTTAGAGATACGCAGTATTTT	CASTLTGVRDTQYF
-	-	TRBV5-4	TRBJ1-1	TGTGCCAGCAGCTTGGGGGGACAAGGAGGAAGAGCTGAAGCTTTCTTT	CASSLGGQGGRAEAFF
TRBD1	many	TRBV6-6	TRBJ2-7	TGTGCCAGCAGTTACGACAGGGGGCCCTCCTACGAGCAGTACTTC	CASSYDRGPSYEQYF
TRBD2	many	TRBV9	TRBJ2-1	TGTGCCAGCAGCCCAGCGGGACTAGCGTTGTATGAGCAGTTCTTC	CASSPAGLALYEQFF
-	few	TRBV20-1	TRBJ2-6	TGCAGTGCTACGTACGCAACTGGGGCCAACGTCCTGACTTTC	CSATYATGANVLTF
-	many	TRBV7-2	TRBJ1-5	TGTGCCAGCAGCTTAGAGTTAACGGCTCGTCAGCCCCAGCATTTT	CASSLELTARQPQHF
-	-	TRBV7-3	TRBJ2-1	TGTGCCAGCAGCCCCACAGGCGACTACAATGAGCAGTTCTTC	CASSPTGDYNEQFF
-	-	TRBV30	TRBJ1-5	TGTGCCTGGAGTTCGAGCCTCAAGGGGGATCAGCCCCAGCATTTT	CAWSSSLKGDQPQHF
TRBD1	many	TRBV11-2	TRBJ1-2	TGTGCCAGCAGCTTACTCGGGGGGACAGGGGGCTATGGCTACACCTTC	CASSLLGGTGGYGYTF
-	-	TRBV7-6	TRBJ1-1	TGTGCCACCACCCGGGACTCGGGCACTGAAGCTTTCTTT	CATTRDSGTEAFF
TRBD2	-	TRBV20-1	TRBJ2-3	TGCAGTGCTATCCCTCCCGAGGCGGGAGCGCACACAGATACGCAGTATTTT	CSAIPPEAGAHTDTQYF
TRBD2	-	TRBV11-2	TRBJ2-3	TGTGCCAGCAGCCCCGGACTAGCGGGGGGCACAGATACGCGGTATTTT	CASSPGLAGGTDTRYF